The table lists the clone carrying this T cell receptor beta chain with a count of one. Its antigen is still unknown. The data were obtained in a study of T cells in Graves' hyperthyroidism and ophthalmopathy. Turning to the study itself: Initial diagnosis, before any treatment, was when peripheral blood was collected.

Study results and caveats: A median around 6 months before onset, the model predicted ophthalmopathy. Most thyroid clonotypes with frequency above 0.001 were detected in blood.

The germline gives CDR1 KGHDR, CDR2 SFDVKD. The CDR3 is made up of 13 amino acids. The V segment lost 6 bases and the J segment 5 bases; nucleotides outside the gene matches: 5. Orbital computed tomography and thyroid ultrasound, together with serum TRAb and thyroxine and clinical symptoms, were used for diagnoses. The source material, RNA transcripts, was used to amplify TCR beta CDR3 regions. Researchers ran a first-round RT-PCR on the TCR CDR3 using the HTBI primer set. In TCRdb, the multiplex PCR reads were re-called with MiXCR into one record per CDR3 protein. The sample shows around 420,000 distinct CDR3 sequences, around a sixth of them seen only once.

The chain links TRBV24-1 to TRBJ1-1, with 7 bases lining up with TRBD1. The material sequenced was blood. This TCR was recovered from a young woman with Graves' hyperthyroidism. This chain's CDR3 is CATSRQGYTEAFF. CDR3 in DNA: TGTGCCACCAGTAGACAGGGATATACTGAAGCTTTCTTT.